Below, 30 T cell receptor beta chains from the same sample are listed, as sequenced in a study of blood T cell repertoires in COVID-19. Assay: immunoSEQ multiplex PCR; the TCRdb copy retains only in-frame clones and omits some. The table lists about 220,000 clones, over 75% of them singletons. Specimen: PBMCs or T cells enriched from blood (not recorded which). The receptor set was obtained from a woman aged 18-29 years in a cohort exposed to, infected with or recovered from COVID-19 (not recorded which).

V is TRBV6-1 and J is TRBJ2-5; TRBD1 is a possible D gene (5 bases). Per germline, CDR1 MNHNS and CDR2 SASEGT. The CDR3 runs 16 residues. The ends were cut back, 0 bases at V and 4 bases at J, with 15 bases in the middle. The CDR3 spells CASSEAGQGLRETQYF. CDR3 in DNA: TGTGCCAGCAGTGAAGCGGGGCAGGGCCTACGAGAGACCCAGTACTTC.

This chain joins TRBV3-1 (or the pseudogene TRBV3-2) and TRBJ2-7; 7 bases line up with TRBD2. The V gene's germline CDR1 is LGHDT and CDR2 YNNKEL (reference sequence). J lost 4 bases, V lost 3 bases, and 15 bases had no gene match. This CDR3 region has 17 residues. The CDR3 DNA reads as TGTGCCAGCAGCCAGGGGGGTGCGGGGGAGGGCAGTTACGAGCAGTACTTC. Protein sequence: CASSQGGAGEGSYEQYF.

In nucleotides, the CDR3 is TGTGCCAGCAGTCTGACAGAGTTTGAAGCTTTCTTT. It codes for CASSLTEFEAFF. This chain connects TRBV6-2 or TRBV6-3 to TRBJ1-1; D may be TRBD1 (5 bases). The CDR3 has 12 amino acids. The germline V and J ends were trimmed by 5 bases and 7 bases, with 11 bases remaining between them. Germline values: CDR1 MNHEY, CDR2 SVGEGT.

This clone was seen a single time. The rearrangement uses TRBV10-3 and TRBJ2-2, with 9 bases fitting TRBD2. CDR1 and CDR2 from the germline V gene are ENHRY and SYGVKD. The CDR3 spans 19 residues. V lost 3 bases to trimming and J lost 4 bases; unmatched junction nucleotides: 15. CDR3: CAISDPFLRGLAATGELFF. The DNA for the CDR3 is TGTGCCATCAGTGATCCATTTCTTCGGGGACTAGCAGCCACCGGGGAGCTGTTTTTT.

The gene calls are TRBV21-1 and TRBJ1-1; TRBD1 reflects the table's D call only, with no check against the DNA. TRBV21-1 is labeled a pseudogene. The CDR3 sequence is 14 residues long. The CDR3 DNA is TGTGCCAGCAGCAGTCAACAGGGGAGGACTGAAGCTTTCTTT. Its translation: CASSSQQGRTEAFF.

This chain links TRBV2 with TRBJ2-7, with D perhaps TRBD2 (6 bases). Trimming pared 6 bases from V and 3 bases from J, leaving 15 bases between. Germline CDR1 reads SNHLY; CDR2 reads FYNNEI. The CDR3 extends over 14 amino acids. The CDR3 region has the DNA TGTGCCAGCAGGGGACGGGCGGGAAACTACGAGCAGTACTTC. Its protein product is CASRGRAGNYEQYF.

The chain links TRBV25-1 to TRBJ2-7; possible D gene TRBD2, 5 bases. Germline assignment: CDR1 MGHDK and CDR2 SYGVNS. This CDR3 spans 12 amino acids. The ends were cut back, 6 bases at V and 4 bases at J, with 10 bases in the middle. The CDR3 region is CASRGSGYEQYF. The CDR3 DNA reads TGTGCCAGCAGGGGGTCGGGGTACGAGCAGTACTTC.

The chain couples TRBV9 to TRBJ1-1, with a tentative D call TRBD1 (6 bases). V lost 3 bases, J lost 4 bases, and 16 bases lay in between. There are 15 residues in the CDR3. Per germline, CDR1 SGDLS and CDR2 YYNGEE. As DNA, the CDR3 is TGTGCCAGCAGCGCGCGGGGGGGCCACCTCACTGAAGCTTTCTTT. It translates to CASSARGGHLTEAFF.

This chain joins TRBV5-6 and TRBJ2-1; a possible D gene is TRBD2 (5 bases). CDR1 is SGHDT and CDR2 is YYEEEE in the germline V gene. The CDR3 runs 15 residues. Trimming left V 3 bases short and J 1 base short, with 11 bases between. The DNA for the CDR3 is TGTGCCAGCAGCTCCCCCGGGGTTTCCTACAATGAGCAGTTCTTC. This translates into CASSSPGVSYNEQFF.

This chain joins TRBV28 and TRBJ1-4; perhaps TRBD1 as D (6 bases). This CDR3 is 15 amino acids long. The V end lost 5 bases, the J end lost 4 bases, and 14 bases lay between the germline ends. CDR1 MDHEN and CDR2 SYDVKM come from the germline V gene. The CDR3 region is CASSVPQGDNEKLFF. The CDR3 region has the DNA TGTGCCAGCAGTGTTCCACAGGGCGATAATGAAAAACTGTTTTTT.

The genes are TRBV4-2 and TRBJ1-6, with D perhaps TRBD1 (5 bases). Germline V lookup: CDR1 LGHNA, CDR2 YNFKEQ. Trimming stripped 5 bases from V and 10 bases from J, with 15 bases between. The CDR3 runs 14 residues. CDR3 nucleotide sequence: TGTGCCAGCAGCAGGGAAACAGGAGAGTCACCCCTCCACTTT. Protein: CASSRETGESPLHF.

Written as DNA, the CDR3 is TGCGCCAGCAGCTTTGCGGGAGAGGACGAGCAGTACTTC. Residues: CASSFAGEDEQYF. The gene calls are TRBV5-1 and TRBJ2-7; 7 bases are shared with TRBD2. Germline CDR1 reads SGHRS; CDR2 reads YFSETQ. The CDR3 runs 13 residues. The V gene end was trimmed by 2 bases and the J gene end by 5 bases; junction bases not matched to a gene: 4.

The V call is TRBV5-1, the J call TRBJ2-1; 10 positions agree with TRBD1. Trimming removed 4 bases from V and 5 bases from J; junction bases left unmatched: 9. CDR1 and CDR2 from the germline V gene are SGHRS and YFSETQ. CDR3 length: 16 amino acids. CDR3 sequence: CASSPSDRGLHNEQFF. CDR3 DNA: TGCGCCAGCAGCCCTTCCGACAGGGGGCTTCACAATGAGCAGTTCTTC.

The chain employs TRBV6-5 and TRBJ1-2; TRBD1 is a possible D gene (6 bases). Germline-derived CDR1 and CDR2 are MNHEY and SVGAGI. The CDR3 extends over 15 amino acids. V was cut by 0 bases and J by 4 bases, with 12 bases left in between. As DNA, the CDR3 is TGTGCCAGCAGTTACTCGACCACAGGGAGCTATGGCTACACCTTC. Residues: CASSYSTTGSYGYTF.

The chain carries TRBV7-9 and TRBJ1-4, with D tentatively TRBD1 (5 bases). Germline V gene data show CDR1 as SEHNR and CDR2 as FQNEAQ (reference sequence). V dropped 8 bases and J dropped 9 bases, with 19 bases sitting between them. This CDR3 is built from 14 residues. The CDR3 is CASSTLDQGQKLFF. The CDR3 DNA follows: TGTGCCAGCTCTACACTGGATCAGGGCCAAAAACTGTTTTTT.

The V call is TRBV5-1, the J call TRBJ2-3; D might be TRBD1 (6 bases). V gave up 3 bases and J gave up 1 base, with 6 bases separating them. This CDR3 has 13 residues. From germline, CDR1 is SGHRS and CDR2 YFSETQ. Written as DNA, the CDR3 is TGCGCCAGCAGCTCAGGGGGCACAGATACGCAGTATTTT. The encoded protein is CASSSGGTDTQYF.

The chain employs TRBV6-5 and TRBJ1-1; 7 bases align to TRBD1. With V trimmed by 8 bases and J by 1 base, 4 bases remained unmatched. CDR1 is MNHEY and CDR2 is SVGAGI in the germline V gene. The CDR3 consists of 13 residues. CDR3 sequence reads: CASQGQPNTEAFF. The CDR3, as DNA: TGTGCCAGCCAGGGACAGCCGAACACTGAAGCTTTCTTT.

The genes are TRBV7-3 and TRBJ2-2, with 12 bases matching TRBD2. V dropped 4 bases and J dropped 0; count of bases not matched to a gene: 0. CDR3 length: 16 amino acids. Germline values: CDR1 SGHTA, CDR2 FQGTGA. The CDR3 here is CASSWTSGTNTGELFF. As DNA, the CDR3 is TGTGCCAGCAGCTGGACTAGCGGGACGAACACCGGGGAGCTGTTTTTT.

The rearrangement links TRBV5-4 to TRBJ1-1; unclear D gene. The CDR3 loop spans 11 amino acids. Per the germline V gene, CDR1 is SGHNT and CDR2 is YYREEE (reference sequence). V shed 4 bases and J shed 1 base, with 2 bases lying between them. In nucleotides, the CDR3 is TGTGCCAGCAGCCAGAACACTGAAGCTTTCTTT. Its protein is CASSQNTEAFF.

CDR3 residues: CASSLTPTGKETQYF. CDR3 coding DNA: TGTGCCAGCAGCTTAACCCCCACAGGGAAAGAGACCCAGTACTTC. This chain connects TRBV7-3 to TRBJ2-5; possible D gene TRBD1, 6 bases. V was trimmed by 0 bases and J by 3 bases, leaving 11 bases between them. CDR1 and CDR2 from the germline V gene are SGHTA and FQGTGA. The CDR3 is 15 residues long.

The chain carries TRBV4-2 and TRBJ2-3, with TRBD1 as a possible D gene (5 bases). V was shortened by 4 bases and J by 4 bases, with 9 bases between the two germline ends. The CDR3 is made up of 13 amino acids. Germline V gene data show CDR1 as LGHNA and CDR2 as YNFKEQ. The CDR3 spells CASSPLGADTQYF. Written as DNA, the CDR3 is TGTGCCAGCAGCCCTCTAGGGGCAGATACGCAGTATTTT.

V gene TRBV6-5 combines with J gene TRBJ1-1; no reliable D call. Trimming stripped 7 bases from V and 6 bases from J, with 18 bases between. The CDR3 spans 14 residues. CDR1 and CDR2 (germline): MNHEY, SVGAGI. CDR3 coding DNA: TGTGCCAGCACAGAAAGAGGGAGGGCCTCTGAAGCTTTCTTT. This encodes CASTERGRASEAFF.

This chain uses TRBV7-6 with TRBJ2-6, with D unclear. Trimming took off 8 bases at V and 0 bases at J, with 11 bases between the two ends. Germline V gene data show CDR1 as SGHVS and CDR2 as FNYEAQ. This CDR3 comprises 15 residues. The CDR3 coding sequence is TGTGCCAGCGGCGGCTCCTACTCTGGGGCCAACGTCCTGACTTTC. Translated, it gives CASGGSYSGANVLTF.

V is TRBV3-1 (or the pseudogene TRBV3-2) and J is TRBJ1-2; 7 nucleotides match TRBD1. After removal of 5 bases from V and 6 bases from J, the junction contained 12 bases not matched to a gene. The germline gives CDR1 LGHDT, CDR2 YNNKEL (reference sequence). The CDR3 runs to 15 residues. The CDR3 is CASSFGGRGIDGYTF. CDR3 in DNA: TGTGCCAGCAGCTTCGGTGGCAGGGGGATCGATGGCTACACCTTC.

V and J are TRBV20-1 and TRBJ2-1; TRBD2 matches at 11 bases. Germline V gene data show CDR1 as DFQATT and CDR2 as SNEGSKA (reference sequence). The CDR3 runs to 17 residues. After removal of 3 bases from V and 4 bases from J, the junction contained 11 bases not matched to a gene. CDR3 sequence: CSASPITGLAVYNEQFF. In DNA, the CDR3 is TGCAGTGCTAGTCCCATAACGGGACTAGCGGTTTACAATGAGCAGTTCTTC.

This chain links TRBV5-1 with TRBJ1-1, with 8 bases that match TRBD1. The CDR3 runs 13 residues. Germline V lookup: CDR1 SGHRS, CDR2 YFSETQ. J gave up 4 bases and V 5 bases, and 4 bases lay outside the gene matches. The CDR3 DNA reads TGCGCCAGCAGTCCCGACAGGGGCACTGAAGCTTTCTTT. Translated: CASSPDRGTEAFF.

The genes are TRBV6-1 and TRBJ1-6, with D possibly being TRBD1 (5 bases). The CDR3 sequence is 15 residues long. Germline V gives CDR1 MNHNS, CDR2 SASEGT. Deletions cut 1 base from V and 9 bases from J, with 13 bases between. CDR3 loop: CASSEGGGGGSPLHF. CDR3 sequence (DNA): TGTGCCAGCAGTGAAGGGGGGGGAGGCGGTTCACCCCTCCACTTT.

The chain carries TRBV19 and TRBJ1-4; 12 nucleotides align to TRBD1. After removal of 8 bases from V and 8 bases from J, the junction contained 12 bases not matched to a gene. Germline CDR1 LNHDA, CDR2 SQIVND (reference sequence). The CDR3 has 16 residues. CDR3 DNA: TGTGCCAGTTCCGGGACAGGGGGCTTTCTTGGGGAAAAACTGTTTTTT. Its protein product is CASSGTGGFLGEKLFF.

V and J are TRBV7-9 and TRBJ2-3; perhaps TRBD1 as D (5 bases). The CDR3 runs to 12 residues. Germline CDR1 and CDR2: SEHNR and FQNEAQ (reference sequence). V lost 2 bases, J lost 8 bases, and 8 bases lay in between. CDR3 region: CASSLMQGTQYF. The CDR3 bases are TGTGCCAGCAGCTTAATGCAGGGTACGCAGTATTTT. Full variable domain (remainder filled in from reference TRBV7-9 and TRBJ2-3): DTGVSQNPRHKITKRGQNVTFRCDPISEHNRLYWYRQTLGQGPEFLTYFQNEAQLEKSRLLSDRFSAERPKGSFSTLEIQRTEQGDSAMYLCASSLMQGTQYFGPGTRLTVL.

V gene TRBV5-6 combines with J gene TRBJ2-1, with a tentative D call TRBD2 (6 bases). Trimming took off 3 bases at V and 5 bases at J, with 18 bases between the two ends. CDR1 SGHDT and CDR2 YYEEEE come from the germline V gene. The CDR3 has 16 amino acids. This CDR3 reads CASSWDVGGVNNEQFF. For the CDR3, the DNA is TGTGCCAGCAGCTGGGACGTTGGCGGGGTAAACAATGAGCAGTTCTTC.